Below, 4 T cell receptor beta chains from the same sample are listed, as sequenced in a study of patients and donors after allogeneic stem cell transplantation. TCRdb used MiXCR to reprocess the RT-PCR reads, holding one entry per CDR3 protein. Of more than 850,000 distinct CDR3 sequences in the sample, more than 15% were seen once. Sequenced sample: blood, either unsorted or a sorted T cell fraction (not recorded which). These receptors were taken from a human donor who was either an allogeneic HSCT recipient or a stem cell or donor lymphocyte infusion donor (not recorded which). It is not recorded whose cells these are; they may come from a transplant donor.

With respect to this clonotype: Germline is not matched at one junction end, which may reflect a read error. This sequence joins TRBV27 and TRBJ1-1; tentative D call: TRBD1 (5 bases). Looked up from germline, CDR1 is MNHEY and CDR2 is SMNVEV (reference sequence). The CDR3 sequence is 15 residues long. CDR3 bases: TGTGCCAGCAGTTTGTTCAGGGCCATGAACGCTGAAGCTTTCTTT. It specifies CASSLFRAMNAEAFF.

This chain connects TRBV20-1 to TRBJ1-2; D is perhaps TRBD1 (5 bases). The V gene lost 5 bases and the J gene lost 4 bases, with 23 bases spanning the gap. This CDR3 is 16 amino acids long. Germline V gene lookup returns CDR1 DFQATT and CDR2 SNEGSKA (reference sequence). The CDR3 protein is CSAQGISPTLLYGYTF. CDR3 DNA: TGCAGTGCTCAGGGCATATCCCCTACCCTCCTCTATGGCTACACCTTC.

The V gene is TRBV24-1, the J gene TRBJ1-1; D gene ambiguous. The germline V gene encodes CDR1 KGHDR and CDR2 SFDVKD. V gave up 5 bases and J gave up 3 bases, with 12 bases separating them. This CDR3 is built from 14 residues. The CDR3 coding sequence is TGTGCCACCAGTGCCCCTGGGAGGGACACTGAAGCTTTCTTT. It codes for CATSAPGRDTEAFF.

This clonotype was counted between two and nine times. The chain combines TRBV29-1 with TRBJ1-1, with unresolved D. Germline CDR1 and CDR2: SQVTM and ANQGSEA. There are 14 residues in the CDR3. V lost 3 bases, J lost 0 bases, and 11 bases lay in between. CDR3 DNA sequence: TGCAGCGTTGAGTCCGGGTCCATGAACACTGAAGCTTTCTTT. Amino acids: CSVESGSMNTEAFF. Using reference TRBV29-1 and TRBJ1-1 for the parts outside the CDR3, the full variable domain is SAVISQKPSRDICQRGTSLTIQCQVDSQVTMMFWYRQQPGQSLTLIATANQGSEATYESGFVIDKFPISRPNLTFSTLTVSNMSPEDSSIYLCSVESGSMNTEAFFGQGTRLTVV.